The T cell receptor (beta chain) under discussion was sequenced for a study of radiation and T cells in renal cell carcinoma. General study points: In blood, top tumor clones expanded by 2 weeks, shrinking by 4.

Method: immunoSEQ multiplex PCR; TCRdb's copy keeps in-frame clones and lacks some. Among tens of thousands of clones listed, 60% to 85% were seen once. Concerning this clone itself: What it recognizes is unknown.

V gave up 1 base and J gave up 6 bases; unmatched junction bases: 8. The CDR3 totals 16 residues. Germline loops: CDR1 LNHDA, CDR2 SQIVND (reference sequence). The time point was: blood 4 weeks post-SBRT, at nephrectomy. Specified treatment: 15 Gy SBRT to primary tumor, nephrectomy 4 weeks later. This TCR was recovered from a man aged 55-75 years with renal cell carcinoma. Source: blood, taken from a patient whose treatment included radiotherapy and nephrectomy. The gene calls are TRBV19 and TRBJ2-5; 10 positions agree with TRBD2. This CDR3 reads CASSIGSGGPMKTQYF. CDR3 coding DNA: TGTGCCAGTAGTATAGGTAGCGGGGGGCCTATGAAGACCCAGTACTTC.